A single sample gave rise to the 18 T cell receptor beta chains below, sequenced in a study of T cells in Graves' hyperthyroidism and ophthalmopathy. Amplification of TCR beta CDR3 regions was performed using RNA transcripts as template. HTBI primers were employed in a first-round RT-PCR of the TCR CDR3. TCRdb fed the multiplex PCR reads into MiXCR, producing one record per CDR3 protein. The sample has approximately 420,000 distinct CDR3 sequences; more than 12% are singletons. The specimen was blood. Receptor source: a woman younger than 45 with Graves' hyperthyroidism.

The gene calls are TRBV30 and TRBJ2-3; the D is unclear. The CDR3 totals 16 residues. Germline CDR1 is GTSNPN and CDR2 is SVGIG (reference sequence). The V end was cut by 0 bases, the J end by 2 bases, with 15 bases between. The CDR3 is CAWSVEPGVITDTQYF. The CDR3 DNA reads TGTGCCTGGAGTGTAGAACCTGGAGTTATCACAGATACGCAGTATTTT.

This clonotype was counted at least ten times. The chain carries TRBV20-1 and TRBJ2-5; the D is unclear. Germline assignment: CDR1 DFQATT and CDR2 SNEGSKA (reference sequence). V lost 2 bases, J lost 7 bases, and 5 bases lay in between. This CDR3 region has 10 residues. The CDR3 is CSARPGTQYF. DNA of the CDR3: TGCAGTGCTAGACCCGGGACCCAGTACTTC.

This clonotype has a handful of counts. The chain carries TRBV7-2 and TRBJ1-1; a possible D gene is TRBD1 (5 bases). The germline V gene has CDR1 SGHTA and CDR2 FQGNSA. V was shortened by 0 bases and J by 5 bases, with 13 bases between the two germline ends. The CDR3 covers 15 residues. The CDR3 DNA reads as TGTGCCAGCAGCTTAGCGGGACCCCTGTATACTGAAGCTTTCTTT. Residues: CASSLAGPLYTEAFF. Complete variable domain (other parts from reference TRBV7-2 and TRBJ1-1): GAGVSQSPSNKVTEKGKDVELRCDPISGHTALYWYRQSLGQGLEFLIYFQGNSAPDKSGLPSDRFSAERTGGSVSTLTIQRTQQEDSAVYLCASSLAGPLYTEAFFGQGTRLTVV.

This clonotype was detected ten times or more. The chain carries TRBV6-1 and TRBJ2-1; 9 bases align to TRBD2. V shed 6 bases, J shed 2 bases, and the junction held 5 bases outside the gene matches. The length of the CDR3 is 15 residues. Germline CDR1 and CDR2: MNHNS and SASEGT. CDR3 DNA sequence: TGTGCCAGCAGCGAGACTAGCGGAACCTACAATGAGCAGTTCTTC. This translates into CASSETSGTYNEQFF.

This clonotype was detected only a few times. The chain has TRBV3-1 and TRBJ2-1; the D gene is possibly TRBD1 (5 bases). The germline gives CDR1 LGHDT, CDR2 YNNKEL (reference sequence). The CDR3 spans 14 residues. V gave up 2 bases and J gave up 6 bases, with 11 bases separating them. The CDR3 sequence is CASSQPDSLNEQFF. In nucleotides, the CDR3 is TGTGCCAGCAGCCAACCAGACAGCCTCAATGAGCAGTTCTTC.

This clonotype has ten or more counts. V usage is TRBV28 and J usage is TRBJ2-7; 9 bases map to TRBD2. CDR3 length: 14 residues. Trimming took 6 bases from V and 1 from J; bases not matched to a gene: 4. In germline, CDR1 is MDHEN, CDR2 SYDVKM. The CDR3 DNA follows: TGTGCCAGCAGCCCAGGACTAGCGTCCTACGAGCAGTACTTC. Encoded protein: CASSPGLASYEQYF.

The chain recombines TRBV12-5 with TRBJ2-3; D is possibly TRBD1 (6 bases). CDR3 length equals 15 residues. Germline-derived CDR1 and CDR2 are LGHNT and FRNRAP. V shed 7 bases and J shed 2 bases, with 16 bases lying between them. CDR3 in amino acids: CASAKGQPVTDTQYF. CDR3 coding DNA: TGTGCTAGTGCTAAAGGACAGCCAGTCACAGATACGCAGTATTTT. Complete variable domain (other parts from reference TRBV12-5 and TRBJ2-3): DARVTQTPRHKVTEMGQEVTMRCQPILGHNTVFWYRQTMMQGLELLAYFRNRAPLDDSGMPKDRFSAEMPDATLATLKIQPSEPRDSAVYFCASAKGQPVTDTQYFGPGTRLTVL.

This clonotype showed up many times. The CDR3 DNA reads TGTGCCAGCAGTTCCGTCGCCCGGACAGGGTTTGGCTACACCTTC. Protein product: CASSSVARTGFGYTF. This chain uses TRBV28 with TRBJ1-2; 8 positions agree with TRBD1. CDR1 MDHEN and CDR2 SYDVKM come from the germline V gene. The J segment lost 7 bases and the V segment lost 4 bases, leaving 11 bases of the junction unmatched. The length of the CDR3 is 15 residues.

This clonotype was recorded at least ten times. V usage is TRBV2 and J usage is TRBJ2-3; maybe TRBD2 (6 bases). V dropped 6 bases and J dropped 7 bases, with 23 bases sitting between them. The CDR3 runs to 16 residues. CDR1 and CDR2 (germline): SNHLY, FYNNEI. CDR3 sequence reads: CASSESAREFGYTQYF. In DNA, the CDR3 is TGTGCCAGCAGCGAATCCGCTCGGGAGTTCGGATATACGCAGTATTTT.

Ten or more counts support this clonotype. The chain couples TRBV25-1 to TRBJ2-7; 8 bases map to TRBD1. CDR3 length: 15 amino acids. Germline-derived CDR1 and CDR2 are MGHDK and SYGVNS. The ends lost 1 base at V and 6 bases at J; junction bases unmatched: 8. The CDR3 spells CASSESTGGTAEQYF. The CDR3 nucleotides are TGTGCCAGCAGTGAATCAACAGGGGGAACGGCCGAGCAGTACTTC.

This clonotype was observed a few times. The V call is TRBV19, the J call TRBJ2-2, with D tentatively TRBD2 (5 bases). Trimming stripped 5 bases from V and 5 bases from J, with 12 bases between. This CDR3 spans 14 amino acids. From germline, CDR1 is LNHDA and CDR2 SQIVND (reference sequence). The CDR3 loop reads CASSYGIGTGELFF. In DNA form, the CDR3 reads TGTGCCAGTAGTTACGGGATCGGGACCGGGGAGCTGTTTTTT.

In this sample, this clonotype turned up many times. The rearrangement uses TRBV18 and TRBJ2-1, with 9 bases identical to TRBD2. The germline V gene has CDR1 KGHSH and CDR2 LQKENI. Unmatched junction bases numbered 11, after V lost 0 bases and J lost 2 bases. CDR3 length: 19 residues. In nucleotides, the CDR3 is TGTGCCAGCTCACCACCGAAAGGTCTTAGCGGGAGTACCTACAATGAGCAGTTCTTC. Its protein is CASSPPKGLSGSTYNEQFF.

This clonotype came up a few times. This chain uses TRBV28 with TRBJ2-2; 9 bases are a match to TRBD2. With 6 bases clipped from V and 2 bases from J, the junction kept 4 bases outside the gene matches. CDR3 length: 15 residues. Per germline, CDR1 MDHEN and CDR2 SYDVKM. For the CDR3, the DNA is TGTGCCAGCAGGACTAGCGGAACCAACACCGGGGAGCTGTTTTTT. Its protein is CASRTSGTNTGELFF.

V is TRBV6-1 and J is TRBJ2-2, with 10 bases identical to TRBD1. J gave up 4 bases and V 5 bases, and 10 bases lay outside the gene matches. From germline, CDR1 is MNHNS and CDR2 SASEGT. The CDR3 is 17 residues long. CDR3: CASSHLRGQGITGELFF. The CDR3 nucleotides are TGTGCCAGCAGTCACCTTCGGGGACAGGGGATCACCGGGGAGCTGTTTTTT.

This clonotype has only a few counts. The genes are TRBV20-1 and TRBJ2-2, with D possibly matching TRBD1 (7 bases). CDR3 length: 16 amino acids. V dropped 1 base and J dropped 2 bases, with 14 bases sitting between them. Germline assignment: CDR1 DFQATT and CDR2 SNEGSKA (reference sequence). CDR3 amino acids: CSARGGGTANTGELFF. The DNA for the CDR3 is TGCAGTGCTAGAGGGGGCGGGACAGCCAACACCGGGGAGCTGTTTTTT.

This rearrangement joins TRBV28 to TRBJ1-4, with no clear D. The germline V gene encodes CDR1 MDHEN and CDR2 SYDVKM. CDR3 length equals 13 residues. V lost 1 base and J 4 bases, leaving 4 bases between the germline ends. In nucleotides, the CDR3 is TGTGCCAGCAGTTTATTAGATAATGAAAAACTGTTTTTT. Protein sequence: CASSLLDNEKLFF.

The table lists this clonotype with many counts. V usage is TRBV7-9 and J usage is TRBJ2-3; D perhaps matches TRBD2 (6 bases). V was pared by 4 bases and J by 0 bases, with 11 bases between. There are 15 residues in the CDR3. CDR1 is SEHNR, CDR2 FQNEAQ, per germline (reference sequence). The CDR3 coding sequence is TGTGCCAGCAGCTACGGGAGTCTTAGCACAGATACGCAGTATTTT. Protein sequence: CASSYGSLSTDTQYF.

This rearrangement joins TRBV19 to TRBJ2-7, with D perhaps assigned TRBD1 or TRBD2 (5 bases each). The length of the CDR3 is 13 residues. Trimming removed 1 base at V and 4 bases at J, with 8 bases between. Germline CDR1 is LNHDA and CDR2 is SQIVND (reference sequence). CDR3 nucleotide sequence: TGTGCCAGTAGTATAGGGGACGGTTACGAGCAGTACTTC. Translated: CASSIGDGYEQYF.